The clone carrying this TCR beta chain was picked up a small number of times. No antigen is known for it. V dropped 6 bases and J dropped 0 bases, with 19 bases sitting between them. CDR1 is DFQATT and CDR2 is SNEGSKA in the germline V gene (reference sequence). CDR3 size: 16 residues. The data are from a study of vaccination and CD4 T cells after COVID-19. With the Oncomine TCR Beta short-read assay, DNA from cultured CD4+ T cells was sequenced. TCRdb passed the PCR reads through MiXCR, listing each CDR3 protein once. In the table there are about 12,000 distinct CDR3 sequences, more than 45% of which are singletons. Study-level findings and limits: There was no significant change from approximately 21 to 38 median reactive clonotypes.

Treatment denoted: roughly 11-day PBMC culture with coronavirus spike peptide pools or control peptides (ViraFEST assay). PCR positivity was dated March to December 2020, before US Alpha, Beta and Delta variants. Sequenced input: CD4+ T cells from blood, cultured in vitro. The chain combines TRBV20-1 with TRBJ2-3; the D gene could be TRBD1 or TRBD2 (7 bases each). This TCR came from a human donor who had recovered from COVID-19. CDR3 sequence: CSAAPQGGLSTDTQYF. The CDR3 coding sequence is TGCAGTGCCGCCCCCCAGGGGGGACTAAGCACAGATACGCAGTATTTT.